This passage covers 15 T cell receptor beta chains from one sample sequenced in a study of blood T cell repertoires in COVID-19. Sequencing was performed with immunoSEQ multiplex PCR; in TCRdb, only in-frame clones are kept and a portion is missing. The sample lists approximately 66,000 clones, roughly 86% occurring once. Sequencing input: peripheral blood. The origin of the receptors is a man aged 55 to 70 with acute or convalescent COVID-19.

This clone showed up just a few times. The chain recombines TRBV21-1 with TRBJ1-2. TRBV21-1 is classified as a pseudogene. The CDR3 totals 14 residues. The DNA of the CDR3 is TGTGCCAGCGCAGGAAGGGGACTACTTTATGGCTACACCTTC. This translates into CASAGRGLLYGYTF.

The genes are TRBV19 and TRBJ2-7; TRBD1 matches 9 bases. CDR1 LNHDA and CDR2 SQIVND come from the germline V gene (reference sequence). The V and J ends lost 10 bases and 6 bases, in that order; junction bases with no gene match: 13. The CDR3 covers 14 residues. CDR3 sequence: CATQVGTGSGEQYF. The CDR3 DNA is TGTGCCACTCAAGTCGGGACAGGGTCCGGCGAGCAGTACTTC.

A few counts support this clone. The chain joins TRBV7-8 to TRBJ1-5; D not certain. V lost 4 bases and J lost 3, with 13 bases in between. Per germline, CDR1 SGHVS and CDR2 FQNEAQ. The CDR3 totals 15 residues. CDR3 protein: CASSSLRRTNQPQHF. The DNA of the CDR3 is TGTGCCAGCAGCTCCCTGAGGAGGACCAATCAGCCCCAGCATTTT.

The rearrangement uses TRBV6-2 or TRBV6-3 and TRBJ2-1; 12 bases map to TRBD2. The CDR3 is 17 amino acids. CDR1 is MNHEY, CDR2 SVGEGT, per germline. Trimming cost V 6 bases and J 6 bases; bases outside gene matches: 12. This chain's CDR3 is CASSPGLAGLRGNEQFF. The CDR3 nucleotides read TGTGCCAGCAGCCCTGGACTAGCGGGGCTCAGGGGCAATGAGCAGTTCTTC.

The chain joins TRBV5-4 to TRBJ2-5; 9 bases are shared with TRBD1. CDR1 is SGHNT, CDR2 YYREEE, per germline (reference sequence). With V trimmed by 1 base and J by 1 base, 8 bases remained unmatched. The CDR3 has 17 residues. This chain's CDR3 is CASSLTQGARVQETQYF. CDR3 bases: TGTGCCAGCAGCTTGACACAGGGGGCGCGTGTCCAAGAGACCCAGTACTTC.

The table lists this clone with a count of one. The chain employs TRBV5-6 and TRBJ2-1; a possible D gene is TRBD2 (6 bases). The ends were cut back, 3 bases at V and 10 bases at J, with 11 bases in the middle. CDR3 size: 12 residues. The germline V gene encodes CDR1 SGHDT and CDR2 YYEEEE. The CDR3 DNA reads as TGTGCCAGCAGCTGGGGGGTCCGAGAGCAGTTCTTC. Translated: CASSWGVREQFF. Full variable domain (remainder filled in from reference TRBV5-6 and TRBJ2-1): DAGVTQSPTHLIKTRGQQVTLRCSPKSGHDTVSWYQQALGQGPQFIFQYYEEEERQRGNFPDRFSGHQFPNYSSELNVNALLLGDSALYLCASSWGVREQFFGPGTRLTVL.

The J gene is TRBJ2-2, the V gene TRBV6-5; D is undetermined. Per germline, CDR1 MNHEY and CDR2 SVGAGI. The CDR3 totals 14 residues. The V end was cut by 6 bases, the J end by 6 bases, with 14 bases between. CDR3 nucleotide sequence: TGTGCCAGCAGCGCCGATAGAGGCGCCGGGGAGCTGTTTTTT. Protein: CASSADRGAGELFF.

In this sample, this clone turned up once. The genes are TRBV6-1 and TRBJ1-2; TRBD1 matches 11 bases. In germline, CDR1 is MNHNS, CDR2 SASEGT. Germline trimming cut 3 bases from V and 4 bases from J; bases unmatched to any gene: 10. This CDR3 contains 17 residues. This chain's CDR3 is CASSDYGTGGNGYGYTF. The CDR3 nucleotides read TGTGCCAGCAGTGATTATGGGACAGGGGGGAACGGCTATGGCTACACCTTC.

The chain is built from TRBV11-2 and TRBJ2-1; D is possibly TRBD2 (6 bases). Germline loops: CDR1 SGHAT, CDR2 FQNNGV. The CDR3 extends over 12 amino acids. V was trimmed by 5 bases and J by 6 bases, leaving 8 bases between them. CDR3 sequence: CASSGGLNEQFF. The CDR3 nucleotides read TGTGCCAGCAGCGGGGGACTCAATGAGCAGTTCTTC.

In its sample, this clone was seen once. The rearrangement links TRBV7-2 to TRBJ2-7, with 11 bases aligning to TRBD1. The CDR3 consists of 15 residues. Germline V gives CDR1 SGHTA, CDR2 FQGNSA. V lost 5 bases to trimming and J lost 3 bases; unmatched junction nucleotides: 6. The CDR3: CASSSGTGGIYEQYF. CDR3 bases: TGTGCCAGCAGCAGCGGGACAGGGGGTATCTACGAGCAGTACTTC.

The V and J genes are TRBV12-3 or TRBV12-4 and TRBJ1-5; 9 bases agree with TRBD1. J gave up 6 bases and V 7 bases, and 4 bases lay outside the gene matches. The CDR3 runs to 13 residues. CDR3 sequence reads: CASTTGGAQPQHF. The CDR3 DNA reads as TGTGCCAGCACCACAGGGGGCGCTCAGCCCCAGCATTTT.

CDR3 residues: CASSIQQGYEQYF. CDR3 nucleotide sequence: TGTGCCAGTAGTATCCAACAGGGGTACGAGCAGTACTTC. The chain carries TRBV19 and TRBJ2-7; TRBD1 matches at 7 bases. CDR3 size: 13 residues. Germline V gene lookup returns CDR1 LNHDA and CDR2 SQIVND (reference sequence). The junction had 3 bases not matched to a gene; V was cut back by 3 bases and J by 4 bases.

Remarks on this clone: Relative to the germline gene, one junction end is altered; a read error may explain this. In DNA form, the CDR3 reads TGTGCCAGCAGCTTGGGGGGGCCCACGGGTGGGGAGCTGCTTTTT. This translates into CASSLGGPTGGELLF. V usage is TRBV5-4 and J usage is TRBJ2-2; a weak D match, TRBD1 (6 bases). Germline assignment: CDR1 SGHNT and CDR2 YYREEE (reference sequence). The CDR3 totals 15 residues.

The J gene is TRBJ1-1, the V gene TRBV10-1; D may be TRBD1 (5 bases). The V and J ends lost 6 bases and 5 bases respectively, with 13 bases between them. Looked up from germline, CDR1 is WNHNN and CDR2 is SYGVQD (reference sequence). This CDR3 has 13 amino acids. The CDR3 spells CASRGQGWTEAFF. The CDR3, as DNA: TGCGCCAGCAGAGGTCAGGGATGGACTGAAGCTTTCTTT.

The genes are TRBV12-5 and TRBJ2-2, with 12 bases lining up with TRBD1. V lost 4 bases, J lost 4 bases, and 13 bases stayed unmatched. CDR3 length: 19 residues. Germline CDR1 and CDR2: LGHNT and FRNRAP. CDR3 nucleotides: TGTGCTAGTGGTTCCCCATCCGGGACAGGGGGCACGGGCACCGGGGAGCTGTTTTTT. Translation: CASGSPSGTGGTGTGELFF.